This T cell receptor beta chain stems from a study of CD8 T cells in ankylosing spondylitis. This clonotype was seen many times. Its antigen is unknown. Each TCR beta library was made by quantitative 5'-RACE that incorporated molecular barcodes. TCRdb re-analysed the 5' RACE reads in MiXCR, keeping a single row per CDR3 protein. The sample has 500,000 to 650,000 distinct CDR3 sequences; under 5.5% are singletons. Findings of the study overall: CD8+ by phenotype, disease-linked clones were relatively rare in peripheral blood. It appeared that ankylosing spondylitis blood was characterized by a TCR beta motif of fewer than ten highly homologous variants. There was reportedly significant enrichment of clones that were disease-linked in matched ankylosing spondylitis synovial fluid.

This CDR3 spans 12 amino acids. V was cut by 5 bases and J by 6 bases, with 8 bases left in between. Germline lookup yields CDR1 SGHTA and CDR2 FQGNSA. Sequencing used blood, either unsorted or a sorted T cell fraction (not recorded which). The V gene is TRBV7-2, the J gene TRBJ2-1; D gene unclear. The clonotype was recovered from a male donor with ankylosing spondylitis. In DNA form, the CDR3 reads TGTGCCAGCAGCCAAGCTTTCAATGAGCAGTTCTTC. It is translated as CASSQAFNEQFF. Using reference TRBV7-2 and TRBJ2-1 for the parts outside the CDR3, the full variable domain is GAGVSQSPSNKVTEKGKDVELRCDPISGHTALYWYRQSLGQGLEFLIYFQGNSAPDKSGLPSDRFSAERTGGSVSTLTIQRTQQEDSAVYLCASSQAFNEQFFGPGTRLTVL.